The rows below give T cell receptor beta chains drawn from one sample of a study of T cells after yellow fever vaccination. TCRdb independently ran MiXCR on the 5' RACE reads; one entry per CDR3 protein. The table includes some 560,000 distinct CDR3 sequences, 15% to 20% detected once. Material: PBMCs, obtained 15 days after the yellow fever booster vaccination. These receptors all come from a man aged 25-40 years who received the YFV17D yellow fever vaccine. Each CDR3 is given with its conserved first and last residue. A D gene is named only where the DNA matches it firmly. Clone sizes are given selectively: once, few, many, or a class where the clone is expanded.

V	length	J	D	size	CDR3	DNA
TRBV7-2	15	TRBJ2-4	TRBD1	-	CASSSEGGFKNIQYF	TGTGCCAGCAGCTCAGAAGGGGGCTTCAAAAACATTCAGTACTTC
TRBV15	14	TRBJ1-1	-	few	CATSRVQTNTEAFF	TGTGCCACCAGCAGAGTACAGACTAACACTGAAGCTTTCTTT
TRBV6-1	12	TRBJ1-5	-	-	CASNWGGQPQHF	TGTGCCAGCAATTGGGGGGGCCAGCCCCAGCATTTT
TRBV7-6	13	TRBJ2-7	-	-	CASSLEGISEQYF	TGTGCCAGCAGCTTAGAGGGCATCTCCGAGCAGTACTTC
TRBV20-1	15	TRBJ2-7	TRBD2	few	CSARESSGTLYEQYF	TGCAGTGCTAGAGAGAGTAGCGGGACGCTCTACGAGCAGTACTTC
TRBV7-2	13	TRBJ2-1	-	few	CASSPGLLSEQFF	TGTGCCAGCAGCCCGGGACTCCTCAGTGAGCAGTTCTTC
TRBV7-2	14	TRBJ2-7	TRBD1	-	CASSYWDSVYEQYF	TGTGCCAGCAGCTACTGGGACAGCGTCTACGAGCAGTACTTC
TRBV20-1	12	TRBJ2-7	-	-	CSARPDSYEQYF	TGCAGTGCTAGACCCGACTCCTACGAGCAGTACTTC
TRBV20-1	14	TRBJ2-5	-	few	CSARVQGRRETQYF	TGCAGTGCTAGAGTACAGGGACGGAGGGAGACCCAGTACTTC
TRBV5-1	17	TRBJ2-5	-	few	CASSSTQGGWSLQTQYF	TGCGCCAGCAGCTCGACCCAGGGGGGCTGGTCCTTGCAGACCCAGTACTTC
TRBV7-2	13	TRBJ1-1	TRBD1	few	CASTKDRAETPNF	TGTGCCAGCACCAAAGACAGGGCCGAAACCCCTAACTTT
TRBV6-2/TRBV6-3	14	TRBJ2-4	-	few	CASSSSRGINIQYF	TGTGCCAGCAGTTCCTCTAGAGGAATAAACATTCAGTACTTC
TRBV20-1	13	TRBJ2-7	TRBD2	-	CSASSVAGAEQYF	TGCAGTGCTAGTTCGGTAGCGGGTGCCGAGCAGTACTTC
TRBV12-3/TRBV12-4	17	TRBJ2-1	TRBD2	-	CASSLELAGDSYNEQFF	TGTGCCAGCAGTTTAGAGTTAGCGGGCGACTCCTACAATGAGCAGTTCTTC
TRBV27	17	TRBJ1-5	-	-	CASTPTPPGVSNQPQHF	TGTGCCAGCACCCCTACCCCCCCAGGGGTTAGTAATCAGCCCCAGCATTTT
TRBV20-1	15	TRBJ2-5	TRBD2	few	CSASRRAGVRETQYF	TGCAGTGCTAGTCGTAGGGCGGGAGTAAGAGAGACCCAGTACTTC
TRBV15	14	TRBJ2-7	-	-	CATSQGGRAYEQYF	TGTGCCACCAGTCAGGGGGGCAGAGCCTACGAGCAGTACTTC
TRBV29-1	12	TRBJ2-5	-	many	CSVLQGAETQYF	TGCAGCGTTCTACAGGGCGCGGAGACCCAGTACTTC
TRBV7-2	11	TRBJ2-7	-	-	CASSLKDRQYF	TGTGCCAGCAGCTTAAAGGACAGGCAGTACTTC
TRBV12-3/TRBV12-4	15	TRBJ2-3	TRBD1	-	CASSLGQGTTDTQYF	TGTGCCAGCAGTCTTGGACAGGGGACTACAGATACGCAGTATTTT
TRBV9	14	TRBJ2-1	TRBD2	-	CASSVGLAGKEQFF	TGTGCCAGCAGCGTGGGACTAGCGGGAAAAGAGCAGTTCTTC
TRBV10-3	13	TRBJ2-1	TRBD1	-	CAIGQEVEREQFF	TGTGCCATCGGACAGGAAGTAGAACGTGAGCAGTTCTTC
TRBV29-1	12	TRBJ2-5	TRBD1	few	CSVATGPETQYF	TGCAGCGTCGCGACAGGGCCTGAGACCCAGTACTTC
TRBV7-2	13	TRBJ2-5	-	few	CASSPLGRETQYF	TGTGCCAGCAGCCCTCTAGGGAGGGAGACCCAGTACTTC
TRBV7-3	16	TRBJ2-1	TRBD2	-	CASSPQRTSVNNEQFF	TGTGCCAGCAGCCCGCAAAGGACTAGCGTCAACAATGAGCAGTTCTTC
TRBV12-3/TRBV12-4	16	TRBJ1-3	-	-	CASSIPQGTTGNTIYF	TGTGCCAGCAGTATACCTCAGGGGACAACTGGAAACACCATATATTTT
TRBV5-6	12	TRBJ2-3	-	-	CASNQYSSTQYF	TGTGCCAGCAATCAATATAGCTCAACGCAGTATTTT
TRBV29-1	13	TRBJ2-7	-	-	CSGGGSDPYEQYF	TGCAGCGGAGGGGGTTCAGATCCCTACGAGCAGTACTTC
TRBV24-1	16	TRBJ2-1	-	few	CATSDSVWSSYNEQFF	TGTGCCACCAGTGATTCAGTGTGGAGCTCCTACAATGAGCAGTTCTTC
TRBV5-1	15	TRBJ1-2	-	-	CASSAGSEGNYGYTF	TGCGCCAGCAGCGCAGGCTCAGAGGGGAACTATGGCTACACCTTC
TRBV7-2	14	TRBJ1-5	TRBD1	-	CASSPGQGDQPQHF	TGTGCCAGCAGCCCGGGACAGGGGGATCAGCCCCAGCATTTT
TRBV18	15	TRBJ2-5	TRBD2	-	CASSPIAGVIETQYF	TGTGCCAGCTCACCAATAGCGGGAGTGATCGAGACCCAGTACTTC
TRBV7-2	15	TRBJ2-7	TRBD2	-	CASSAQSGRAVEQYF	TGTGCCAGCAGCGCTCAGAGCGGGAGGGCCGTCGAGCAGTACTTC
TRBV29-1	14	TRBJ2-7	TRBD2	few	CSAGGGVLSYEQYF	TGCAGCGCCGGGGGGGGGGTTCTTTCCTACGAGCAGTACTTC
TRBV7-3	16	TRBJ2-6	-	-	CASSLYPGRGGDVLTF	TGTGCCAGCAGCTTATACCCGGGCAGGGGTGGCGACGTCCTGACTTTC
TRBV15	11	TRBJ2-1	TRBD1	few	CATTGGGEQFF	TGTGCCACAACAGGGGGCGGGGAGCAGTTCTTC
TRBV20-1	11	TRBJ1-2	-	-	CSARYLYGYTF	TGCAGTGCTAGGTATCTCTATGGCTACACCTTC
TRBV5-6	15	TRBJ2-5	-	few	CASSLAGHSQETQYF	TGTGCCAGCAGCTTAGCGGGACACTCACAAGAGACCCAGTACTTC
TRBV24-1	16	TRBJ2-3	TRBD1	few	CATSDSGDRGVDTQYF	TGTGCCACCAGTGATTCTGGGGACAGGGGAGTGGATACGCAGTATTTT
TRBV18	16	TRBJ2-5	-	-	CASSPPVPGGRETQYF	TGTGCCAGCTCACCACCGGTTCCGGGGGGCAGGGAGACCCAGTACTTC
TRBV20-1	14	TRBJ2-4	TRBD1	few	CSASKTGWKNIQYF	TGCAGTGCTTCTAAGACAGGGTGGAAAAACATTCAGTACTTC